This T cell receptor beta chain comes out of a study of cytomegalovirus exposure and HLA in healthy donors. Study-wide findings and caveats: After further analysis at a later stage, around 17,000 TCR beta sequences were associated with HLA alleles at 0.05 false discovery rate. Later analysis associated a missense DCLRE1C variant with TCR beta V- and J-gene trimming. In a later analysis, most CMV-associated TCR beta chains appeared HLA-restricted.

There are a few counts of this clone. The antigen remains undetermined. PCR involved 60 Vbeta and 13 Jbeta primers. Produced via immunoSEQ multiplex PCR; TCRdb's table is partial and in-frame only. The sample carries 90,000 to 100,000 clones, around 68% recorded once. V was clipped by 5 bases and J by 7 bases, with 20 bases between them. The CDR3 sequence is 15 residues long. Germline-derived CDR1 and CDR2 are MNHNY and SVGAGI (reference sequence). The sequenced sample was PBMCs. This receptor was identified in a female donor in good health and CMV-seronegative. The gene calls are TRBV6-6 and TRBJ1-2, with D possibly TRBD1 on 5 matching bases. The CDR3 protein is CASSQALGGVGGYTF. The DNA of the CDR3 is TGTGCCAGCAGTCAGGCCCTCGGGGGTGTAGGTGGCTACACCTTC.